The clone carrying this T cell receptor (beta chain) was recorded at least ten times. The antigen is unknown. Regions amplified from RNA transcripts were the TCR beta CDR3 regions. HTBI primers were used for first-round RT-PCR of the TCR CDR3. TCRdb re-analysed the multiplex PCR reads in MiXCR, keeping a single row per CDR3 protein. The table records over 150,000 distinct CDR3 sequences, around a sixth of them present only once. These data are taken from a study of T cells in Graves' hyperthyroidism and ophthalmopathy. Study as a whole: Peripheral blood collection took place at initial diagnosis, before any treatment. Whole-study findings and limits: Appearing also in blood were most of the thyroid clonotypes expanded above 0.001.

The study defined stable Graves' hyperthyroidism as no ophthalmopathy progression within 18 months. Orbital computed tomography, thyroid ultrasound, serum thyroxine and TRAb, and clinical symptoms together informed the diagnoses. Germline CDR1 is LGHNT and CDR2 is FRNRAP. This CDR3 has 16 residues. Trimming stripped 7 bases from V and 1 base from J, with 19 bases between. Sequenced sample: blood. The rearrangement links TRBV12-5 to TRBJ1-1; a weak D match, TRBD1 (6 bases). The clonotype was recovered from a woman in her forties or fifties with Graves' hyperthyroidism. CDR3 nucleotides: TGTGCTAGTGCGTTCATTCTCCCGGGACAGAACACTGAAGCTTTCTTT. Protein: CASAFILPGQNTEAFF.